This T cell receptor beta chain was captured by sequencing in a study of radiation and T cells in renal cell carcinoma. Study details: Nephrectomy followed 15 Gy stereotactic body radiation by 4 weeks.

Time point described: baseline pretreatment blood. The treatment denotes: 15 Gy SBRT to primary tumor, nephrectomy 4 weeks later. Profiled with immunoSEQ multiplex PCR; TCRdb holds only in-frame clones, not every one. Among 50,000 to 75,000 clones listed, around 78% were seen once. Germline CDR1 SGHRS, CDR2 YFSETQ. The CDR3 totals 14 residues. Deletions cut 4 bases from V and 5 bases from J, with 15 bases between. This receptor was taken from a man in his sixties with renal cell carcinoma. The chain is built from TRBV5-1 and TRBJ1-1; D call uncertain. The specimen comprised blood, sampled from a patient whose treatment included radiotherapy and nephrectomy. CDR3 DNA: TGCGCCAGCAGCCCGGACGGAATAAGGACTGAAGCTTTCTTT. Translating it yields CASSPDGIRTEAFF.